The present T cell receptor (beta chain) was sequenced within a study of cytomegalovirus exposure and HLA in healthy donors (dated by TCRdb to about 2017). Regarding the complete study: According to a later analysis, the 120 or so validation repertoires were produced on the same platform as the roughly 600 repertoires of the first cohort. High-throughput TCR immunosequencing, statistical association of individual TCRs with disease status, and machine learning were combined to predict cytomegalovirus infection status. A separate validation cohort of roughly 130 different subjects was used in addition to the roughly 700-subject first cohort. The study aimed to test whether cataloging public T cell receptors could reveal signatures of past pathogen exposure. Broader findings and caveats from the paper: The validation cohort had no HLA typing available for a later analysis, so co-occurrence within that cohort was assessed over all 120 repertoires. In vitro tests confirmed that a few of the cytomegalovirus-associated TCR beta chains recognize cytomegalovirus antigens. According to the authors, the approach could potentially be generalized to other disease states and immunological phenotypes. A later analysis found that TCRs clustered in the first cohort also tended to co-occur in the approximately 120 validation repertoires, with approximately 95% of cluster scores above 0. Most TCR sequences were observed very rarely across donors, whereas some public TCRs were present in many individuals. The classifier was reported to diagnose cytomegalovirus status with high specificity and sensitivity in both the original cohort and the validation cohort. The study listed 170 or so TCR beta chains as associated with cytomegalovirus.

To prepare the library, the immunoSEQ multiplex PCR assay was applied. Processing in the source paper ran as follows. A statistical classification framework was built for diagnosing cytomegalovirus status from the catalog of TCR beta chain sequences. The table was pulled from immuneACCESS by TCRdb, which kept in-frame rearrangements only. Such tables lose some clones; where checked, under half of the loss comes from unresolved V genes, and the rest has no known cause. The DNA gave D and trimming, while V, J and clone size come from that table. Present in this sample are roughly 330,000 clones, around 90% of which were seen just once. Approximately 1.1% of the sample goes to the ten largest clones. Comments on this clone: Its binding antigen is unknown. No much larger clone is present one base from it, and per-base qualities are unavailable.

The CDR3 measures 12 amino acids from cysteine to phenylalanine. Only CDR3 DNA is held: 36 bases, read in frame from base 1. The V and J ends are trimmed by 3 bases and 4 bases, leaving 6 bases between them. CDR1 is given as MDHEN and CDR2 as SYDVKM, both from the germline V gene. Donors formed part of the validation cohort, which comprised approximately 130 subjects and was distinct from the first cohort of 666 subjects. The V and J genes are TRBV28 and TRBJ1-2; the D gene identity is not certain. The origin of this receptor is a woman aged 25-40 years in good health and CMV-seropositive. The sequenced sample consisted of PBMCs. The nucleotide sequence reads TGTGCCAGCAGTTTTGGCCTCTATGGCTACACCTTC. Its coded protein is CASSFGLYGYTF.